Shown below are 26 T cell receptor beta chains from a single sample sequenced in a study of blood T cell repertoires in COVID-19. Method: immunoSEQ multiplex PCR; TCRdb's copy keeps in-frame clones and lacks some. The data show 200,000 to 250,000 clones, roughly 82% seen once. Sequenced sample: peripheral blood. These receptors all come from a woman of 80 years or more with COVID-19, enrolled during active disease.

The chain has TRBV6-5 and TRBJ2-3; 7 positions agree with TRBD2. Germline lookup yields CDR1 MNHEY and CDR2 SVGAGI. Trimming removed 6 bases from V and 0 bases from J; junction bases left unmatched: 3. This CDR3 is built from 14 residues. In nucleotides, the CDR3 is TGTGCCAGCAGGGAGGGAGGGAGCACAGATACGCAGTATTTT. Its translation is CASREGGSTDTQYF.

This rearrangement joins TRBV24-1 to TRBJ1-5, with D possibly TRBD1 on 6 matching bases. Deletions cut 10 bases from V and 6 bases from J, with 24 bases between. This CDR3 is built from 16 residues. From germline, CDR1 is KGHDR and CDR2 SFDVKD. CDR3 sequence reads: CATQKSSGRGSQPQHF. The CDR3, as DNA: TGTGCCACACAAAAGTCGAGCGGCAGGGGCAGTCAGCCCCAGCATTTT.

This clone has just one count. The chain carries TRBV5-1 and TRBJ1-3; the match to TRBD1 covers 11 bases. J lost 0 bases, V lost 0 bases, and 5 bases had no gene match. Germline CDR1 SGHRS, CDR2 YFSETQ. This CDR3 comprises 18 residues. CDR3 residues: CASSLGGQGAGSGNTIYF. CDR3 nucleotide sequence: TGCGCCAGCAGCTTGGGAGGACAGGGGGCCGGCTCTGGAAACACCATATATTTT. Full variable domain (missing parts from reference TRBV5-1 and TRBJ1-3): KAGVTQTPRYLIKTRGQQVTLSCSPISGHRSVSWYQQTPGQGLQFLFEYFSETQRNKGNFPGRFSGRQFSNSRSEMNVSTLELGDSALYLCASSLGGQGAGSGNTIYFGEGSWLTVV.

CDR3 sequence reads: CASSRQGAGNTEAFF. The CDR3 region has the DNA TGTGCCAGCAGTCGACAGGGGGCGGGGAACACTGAAGCTTTCTTT. V gene TRBV2 combines with J gene TRBJ1-1; TRBD1 matches at 10 bases. The CDR3 contains 15 residues. With 5 bases clipped from V and 1 base from J, the junction kept 4 bases outside the gene matches. Germline CDR1 reads SNHLY; CDR2 reads FYNNEI.

The rearrangement uses TRBV7-9 and TRBJ2-1, with 11 nucleotides matching TRBD2. Per germline, CDR1 SEHNR and CDR2 FQNEAQ (reference sequence). This CDR3 comprises 15 residues. With V trimmed by 2 bases and J by 7 bases, 4 bases remained unmatched. The CDR3 DNA follows: TGTGCCAGCAGCTTAAGACTAGCGGGGTTTAATGAGCAGTTCTTC. Amino acids: CASSLRLAGFNEQFF.

The rearrangement uses TRBV3-1 (or the pseudogene TRBV3-2) and TRBJ2-2; 8 nucleotides line up with TRBD2. The CDR3 loop spans 17 amino acids. Germline V gene sequence: CDR1 LGHDT, CDR2 YNNKEL (reference sequence). V shed 0 bases and J 5 bases; nucleotides not matched to a gene: 8. In DNA form, the CDR3 reads TGTGCCAGCAGCCAAGAACGAGCGGGGGCTGGGACCGGGGAGCTGTTTTTT. Its translation: CASSQERAGAGTGELFF.

J is TRBJ2-1 and V is TRBV6-2 or TRBV6-3; 9 nucleotides line up with TRBD2. Unmatched junction bases numbered 9, after V lost 2 bases and J lost 7 bases. The CDR3 is 16 amino acids. CDR1 and CDR2 (germline): MNHEY, SVGEGT. The DNA of the CDR3 is TGTGCCAGCAGTTACACGGGACTAGCTAAGGGAAATGAGCAGTTCTTC. Its protein product is CASSYTGLAKGNEQFF.

This clone was detected once. This chain links TRBV18 with TRBJ2-3; the D gene is possibly TRBD1 (6 bases). The CDR3 covers 14 residues. Germline assignment: CDR1 KGHSH and CDR2 LQKENI. V was pared by 6 bases and J by 5 bases, with 15 bases between. The chain's CDR3 is CASSADSQGDTQYF. The CDR3 coding sequence is TGTGCCAGCTCGGCGGACAGCCAAGGAGATACGCAGTATTTT.

V and J are TRBV6-5 and TRBJ1-1, with a tentative D call TRBD1 (5 bases). Germline V gives CDR1 MNHEY, CDR2 SVGAGI. The CDR3 has 14 amino acids. The V gene lost 6 bases and the J gene lost 8 bases, with 19 bases spanning the gap. The CDR3 spells CASSPGQGVMEAFF. As DNA, the CDR3 is TGTGCCAGCAGCCCGGGTCAGGGCGTAATGGAAGCTTTCTTT.

This clone appeared a few times. The V and J genes are TRBV11-2 and TRBJ2-7, with a weak D call TRBD1 (5 bases). This CDR3 spans 15 amino acids. Germline CDR1 reads SGHAT; CDR2 reads FQNNGV. CDR3 sequence reads: CASSFEQGLFSPLSV. In nucleotides, the CDR3 is TGTGCCAGCAGCTTCGAGCAGGGTCTATTCTCTCCCCTTTCCGTC.

The genes are TRBV7-8 and TRBJ2-7; TRBD1 matches 8 bases. Germline V lookup: CDR1 SGHVS, CDR2 FQNEAQ. The CDR3 length is 14 residues. The ends lost 4 bases at V and 6 bases at J; junction bases unmatched: 8. Here the CDR3 reads CASSSTDRVGEQYF. The CDR3 DNA is TGTGCCAGCAGCTCTACGGACAGGGTTGGCGAGCAGTACTTC.

V is TRBV3-1 (or the pseudogene TRBV3-2) and J is TRBJ2-7, with 7 bases matching TRBD2. Germline loops: CDR1 LGHDT, CDR2 YNNKEL (reference sequence). Trimming cost V 4 bases and J 1 base; bases outside gene matches: 4. The CDR3 contains 14 residues. The CDR3 nucleotides read TGTGCCAGCAGCCCCCTAGCGGTATCCTACGAGCAGTACTTC. Protein: CASSPLAVSYEQYF.

The rearrangement uses TRBV29-1 and TRBJ1-6; 8 bases are shared with TRBD1. The CDR3 loop spans 13 amino acids. Germline loops: CDR1 SQVTM, CDR2 ANQGSEA. The trim removed 5 bases at V and 6 bases at J, leaving 3 bases unmatched. The CDR3, as DNA: TGCAGCGTTCGACAGGGGACTAATTCACCCCTCCACTTT. Its translation is CSVRQGTNSPLHF.

The chain combines TRBV5-4 with TRBJ1-6; TRBD1 agrees at 8 bases. After removal of 2 bases from V and 6 bases from J, the junction contained 1 base not matched to a gene. This CDR3 has 14 amino acids. The V gene's germline CDR1 is SGHNT and CDR2 YYREEE (reference sequence). Here the CDR3 reads CASSFDRGNSPLHF. CDR3 in DNA: TGTGCCAGCAGCTTCGACAGGGGTAATTCACCCCTCCACTTT.

J is TRBJ1-2 and V is TRBV3-1 (or the pseudogene TRBV3-2), with a weak D call TRBD1 (5 bases). The CDR3 covers 14 residues. V lost 5 bases, J lost 3 bases, and 13 bases lay in between. The germline gives CDR1 LGHDT, CDR2 YNNKEL (reference sequence). The CDR3 here is CASSYDGGDYGYTF. The CDR3 nucleotides are TGTGCCAGCAGCTATGACGGGGGAGACTATGGCTACACCTTC.

This sequence joins TRBV7-8 and TRBJ1-3; no definite D call. The V and J ends lost 3 bases and 0 bases respectively, with 6 bases between them. This CDR3 has 14 residues. Germline V gives CDR1 SGHVS, CDR2 FQNEAQ. DNA for the CDR3: TGTGCCAGCAGCTTTCTCCTCTCTGGAAACACCATATATTTT. Protein product: CASSFLLSGNTIYF. Complete variable domain (other parts from reference TRBV7-8 and TRBJ1-3): GAGVSQSPRYKVAKRGQDVALRCDPISGHVSLFWYQQALGQGPEFLTYFQNEAQLDKSGLPSDRFFAERPEGSVSTLKIQRTQQEDSAVYLCASSFLLSGNTIYFGEGSWLTVV.

The chain employs TRBV3-1 (or the pseudogene TRBV3-2) and TRBJ2-6; D gene unclear. Germline V CDR1 and CDR2: LGHDT, YNNKEL (reference sequence). V dropped 1 base and J dropped 0 bases, with 4 bases sitting between them. The CDR3 has 15 amino acids. CDR3 sequence reads: CASSQVRSGANVLTF. The CDR3 nucleotides read TGTGCCAGCAGCCAAGTCCGCTCTGGGGCCAACGTCCTGACTTTC.

For this clone: A read error may account for a junction end that differs from germline. V and J are TRBV29-1 and TRBJ2-1; a possible D gene is TRBD2 (6 bases). The CDR3 extends over 12 amino acids. CDR1 SQVTM and CDR2 ANQGSEA come from the germline V gene. The CDR3 spells CSVEEGRNEQFF. In nucleotides, the CDR3 is TGCAGCGTTGAAGAGGGGAGGAATGAACAGTTCTTC.

The chain uses TRBV24-1 and TRBJ1-2; 9 bases are a match to TRBD1. The V and J ends lost 3 bases and 4 bases, in that order; junction bases with no gene match: 5. The CDR3 loop spans 15 amino acids. Germline lookup yields CDR1 KGHDR and CDR2 SFDVKD. The CDR3 spells CATSDNRGLSYGYTF. The CDR3 DNA reads TGTGCCACCAGTGATAACAGGGGGCTTTCCTATGGCTACACCTTC.

The chain couples TRBV7-6 to TRBJ1-3, with D unresolved. The CDR3 runs to 17 residues. The germline gives CDR1 SGHVS, CDR2 FNYEAQ. Trimming took off 1 base at V and 0 bases at J, with 13 bases between the two ends. The CDR3 region has the DNA TGTGCCAGCAGCTTAGGTCCAGTTTCAAGCTCTGGAAACACCATATATTTT. Its translation: CASSLGPVSSSGNTIYF.

The V gene is TRBV11-2, the J gene TRBJ1-2; D ambiguous. Germline lookup yields CDR1 SGHAT and CDR2 FQNNGV. Trimming shortened V by 4 bases and J by 3 bases, and 12 bases separated the two germline ends. This CDR3 is 14 amino acids long. The CDR3 loop reads CASSSPAGYYGYTF. CDR3 nucleotides: TGTGCCAGCAGCTCACCCGCAGGCTACTATGGCTACACCTTC. Complete variable domain (other parts from reference TRBV11-2 and TRBJ1-2): EAGVAQSPRYKIIEKRQSVAFWCNPISGHATLYWYQQILGQGPKLLIQFQNNGVVDDSQLPKDRFSAERLKGVDSTLKIQPAKLEDSAVYLCASSSPAGYYGYTFGSGTRLTVV.

CDR3 DNA: TGTGCCAGCAGTGGTAGCGGGGCCGTCTCCTACGAGCAGTACGTC. Encoded protein: CASSGSGAVSYEQYV. The gene calls are TRBV28 and TRBJ2-7; 8 bases are a match to TRBD2. The germline CDR1 and CDR2 sequences are MDHEN and SYDVKM. This CDR3 spans 15 amino acids. J was trimmed by 0 bases and V by 5 bases; bases with no gene match: 6.

The chain uses TRBV18 and TRBJ2-5; D possibly corresponds to TRBD2 (6 bases). The CDR3 spans 12 residues. V shed 4 bases and J shed 6 bases, with 9 bases lying between them. From germline, CDR1 is KGHSH and CDR2 LQKENI. Here the CDR3 reads CASSRDSKTQYF. The CDR3 region has the DNA TGTGCCAGCTCACGGGACTCCAAGACCCAGTACTTC.

The gene calls are TRBV7-2 and TRBJ1-2; no definite D call. CDR1 is SGHTA and CDR2 is FQGNSA in the germline V gene. CDR3 size: 13 residues. Trimming took 3 bases from V and 4 from J, leaving 9 bases between them. CDR3 coding DNA: TGTGCCAGCAGCTTGGGCCGCATCTATGGCTACACCTTC. It encodes CASSLGRIYGYTF.

The genes are TRBV6-6 and TRBJ2-7, with TRBD1 matching over 8 bases. J gave up 5 bases and V 4 bases, and 10 bases lay outside the gene matches. In germline, CDR1 is MNHNY, CDR2 SVGAGI (reference sequence). There are 15 residues in the CDR3. The CDR3 here is CASSSPGQGTDEQYV. The CDR3 bases are TGTGCCAGCAGTTCCCCAGGACAGGGAACAGACGAGCAGTACGTC.

For the CDR3, the DNA is TGTGCCAGCAGCTTAGGGAGGAACTATGGCTACACCTTC. It translates to CASSLGRNYGYTF. The chain has TRBV11-1 and TRBJ1-2; D is undetermined. Trimming removed 1 base at V and 2 bases at J, with 5 bases between. This CDR3 comprises 13 residues. Germline V gives CDR1 SGHAT, CDR2 FQDESV (reference sequence).